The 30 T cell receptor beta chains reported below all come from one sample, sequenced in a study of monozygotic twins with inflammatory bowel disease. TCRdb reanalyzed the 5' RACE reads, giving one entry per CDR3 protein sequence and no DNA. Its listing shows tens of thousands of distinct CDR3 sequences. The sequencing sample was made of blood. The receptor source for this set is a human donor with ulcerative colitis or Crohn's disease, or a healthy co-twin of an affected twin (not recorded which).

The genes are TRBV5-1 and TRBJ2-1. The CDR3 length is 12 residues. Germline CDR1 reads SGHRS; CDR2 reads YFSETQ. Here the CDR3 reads CASSLGSNEQFF.

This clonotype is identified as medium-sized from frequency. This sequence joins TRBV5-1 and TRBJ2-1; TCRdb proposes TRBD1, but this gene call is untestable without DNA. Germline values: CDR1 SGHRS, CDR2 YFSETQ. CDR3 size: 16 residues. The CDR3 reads CASSWEGQWNSNEQFF.

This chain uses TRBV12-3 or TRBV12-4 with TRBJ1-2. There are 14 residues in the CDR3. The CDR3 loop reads CASTTSRGYYGYTF.

CDR3 sequence reads: CAISESRTQAFF. The chain carries TRBV10-3 and TRBJ1-1. Germline CDR1 and CDR2: ENHRY and SYGVKD. The CDR3 has 12 amino acids.

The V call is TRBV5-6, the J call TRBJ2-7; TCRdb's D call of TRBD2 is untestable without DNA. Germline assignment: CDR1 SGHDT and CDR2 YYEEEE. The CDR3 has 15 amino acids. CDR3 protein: CASSLVVAGSYEQYF.

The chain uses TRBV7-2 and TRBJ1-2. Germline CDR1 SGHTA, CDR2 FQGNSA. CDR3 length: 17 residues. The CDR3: CASSLSGGFRSLYGYTF.

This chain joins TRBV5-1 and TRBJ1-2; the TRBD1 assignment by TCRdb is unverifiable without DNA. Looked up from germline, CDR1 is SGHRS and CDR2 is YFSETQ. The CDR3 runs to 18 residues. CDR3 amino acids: CASSSPRGQGDPNYGYTF.

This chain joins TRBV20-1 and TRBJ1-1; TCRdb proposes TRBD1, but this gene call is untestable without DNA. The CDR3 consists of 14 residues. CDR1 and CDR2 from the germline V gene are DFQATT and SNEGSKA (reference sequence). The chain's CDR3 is CSARVSRGHTEAFF.

CDR3 region: CASSANRGDTEAFF. The V and J genes are TRBV5-1 and TRBJ1-1; checking the TCRdb D call of TRBD1 is not possible without DNA. The CDR3 length is 14 residues. The V gene's germline CDR1 is SGHRS and CDR2 YFSETQ.

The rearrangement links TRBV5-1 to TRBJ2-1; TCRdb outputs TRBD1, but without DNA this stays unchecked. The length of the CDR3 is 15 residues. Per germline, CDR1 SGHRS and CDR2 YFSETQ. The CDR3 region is CASSFPESSYNEQFF.

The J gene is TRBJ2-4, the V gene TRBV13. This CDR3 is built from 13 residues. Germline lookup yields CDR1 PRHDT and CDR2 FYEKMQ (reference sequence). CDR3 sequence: CASSHPDKNIQYF.

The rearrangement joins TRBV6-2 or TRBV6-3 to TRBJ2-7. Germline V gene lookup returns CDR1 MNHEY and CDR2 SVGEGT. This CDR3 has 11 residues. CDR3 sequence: CASSAWGEQYF.

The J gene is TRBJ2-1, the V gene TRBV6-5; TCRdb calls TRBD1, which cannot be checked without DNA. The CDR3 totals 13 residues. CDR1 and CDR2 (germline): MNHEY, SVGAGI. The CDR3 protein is CASSRRRGNEQFF.

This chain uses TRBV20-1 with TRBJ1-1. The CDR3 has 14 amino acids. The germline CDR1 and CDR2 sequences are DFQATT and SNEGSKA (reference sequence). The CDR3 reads CSARVAGRWVEAFF.

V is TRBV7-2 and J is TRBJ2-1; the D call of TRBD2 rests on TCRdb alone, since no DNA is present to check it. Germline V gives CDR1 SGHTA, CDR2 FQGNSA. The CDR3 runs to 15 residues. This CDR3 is CASSPRSSRYNEQFF.

CDR3: CSVAGDYEKLFF. V is TRBV29-1 and J is TRBJ1-4. CDR1 and CDR2 from the germline V gene are SQVTM and ANQGSEA. The length of the CDR3 is 12 residues. The full variable domain, in which reference TRBV29-1 and TRBJ1-4 provide the parts outside the CDR3, is SAVISQKPSRDICQRGTSLTIQCQVDSQVTMMFWYRQQPGQSLTLIATANQGSEATYESGFVIDKFPISRPNLTFSTLTVSNMSPEDSSIYLCSVAGDYEKLFFGSGTQLSVL.

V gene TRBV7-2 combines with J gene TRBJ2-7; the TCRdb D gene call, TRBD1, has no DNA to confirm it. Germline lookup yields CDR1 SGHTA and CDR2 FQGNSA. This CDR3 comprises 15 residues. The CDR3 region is CASSLDPGFTYEQYF.

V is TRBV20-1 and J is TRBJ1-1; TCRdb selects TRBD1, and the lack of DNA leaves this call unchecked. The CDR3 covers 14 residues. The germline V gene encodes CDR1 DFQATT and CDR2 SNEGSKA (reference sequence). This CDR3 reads CSAPGVGGAAEAFF.

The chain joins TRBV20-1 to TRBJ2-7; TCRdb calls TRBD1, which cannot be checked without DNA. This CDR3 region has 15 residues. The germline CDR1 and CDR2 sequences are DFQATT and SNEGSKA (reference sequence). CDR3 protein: CSAKRTAGVSYEQYF.

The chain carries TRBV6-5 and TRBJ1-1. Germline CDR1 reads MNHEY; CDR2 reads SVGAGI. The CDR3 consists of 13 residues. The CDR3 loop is CASSFRKSQEAFF.

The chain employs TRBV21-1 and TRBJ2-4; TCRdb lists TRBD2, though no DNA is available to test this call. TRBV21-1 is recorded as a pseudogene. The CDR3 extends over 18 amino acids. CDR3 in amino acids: CASSQTREGISAKNIQYF.

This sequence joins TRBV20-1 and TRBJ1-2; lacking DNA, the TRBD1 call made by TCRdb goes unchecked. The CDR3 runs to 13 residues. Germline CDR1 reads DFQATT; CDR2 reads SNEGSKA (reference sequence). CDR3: CSARDWGHYGYTF.

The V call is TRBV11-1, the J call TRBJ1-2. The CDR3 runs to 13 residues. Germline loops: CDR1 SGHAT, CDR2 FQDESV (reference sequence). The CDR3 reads CASSYSRNYGYTF.

The CDR3 is CASSHGQNTEAFF. This chain links TRBV5-1 with TRBJ1-1; TCRdb calls TRBD1, which cannot be checked without DNA. The CDR3 runs 13 residues. Germline loops: CDR1 SGHRS, CDR2 YFSETQ.

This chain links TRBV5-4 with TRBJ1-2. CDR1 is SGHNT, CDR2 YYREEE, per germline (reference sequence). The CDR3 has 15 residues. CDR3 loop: CASSADPRGLSGYTF.

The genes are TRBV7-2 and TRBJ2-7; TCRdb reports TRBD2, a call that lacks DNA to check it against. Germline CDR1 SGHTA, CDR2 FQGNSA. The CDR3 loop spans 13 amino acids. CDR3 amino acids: CASSIGLAREQYF.

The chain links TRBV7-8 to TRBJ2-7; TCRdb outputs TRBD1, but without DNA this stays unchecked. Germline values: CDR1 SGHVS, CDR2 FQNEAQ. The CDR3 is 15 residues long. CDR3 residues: CASSLGQPSSYEQYF.

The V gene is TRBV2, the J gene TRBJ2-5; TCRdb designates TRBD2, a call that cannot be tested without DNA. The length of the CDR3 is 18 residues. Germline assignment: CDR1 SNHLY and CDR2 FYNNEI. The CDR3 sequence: CASSIPGTSGGSQETQYF.

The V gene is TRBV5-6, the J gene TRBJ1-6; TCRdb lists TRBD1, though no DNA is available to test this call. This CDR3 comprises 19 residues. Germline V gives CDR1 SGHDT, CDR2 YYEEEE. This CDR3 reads CASSSHWDRPSSYNSPLHF.

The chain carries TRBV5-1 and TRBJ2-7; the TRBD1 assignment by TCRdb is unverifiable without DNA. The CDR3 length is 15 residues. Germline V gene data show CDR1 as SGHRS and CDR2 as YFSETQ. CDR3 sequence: CASSPTGQTSYEQYF.